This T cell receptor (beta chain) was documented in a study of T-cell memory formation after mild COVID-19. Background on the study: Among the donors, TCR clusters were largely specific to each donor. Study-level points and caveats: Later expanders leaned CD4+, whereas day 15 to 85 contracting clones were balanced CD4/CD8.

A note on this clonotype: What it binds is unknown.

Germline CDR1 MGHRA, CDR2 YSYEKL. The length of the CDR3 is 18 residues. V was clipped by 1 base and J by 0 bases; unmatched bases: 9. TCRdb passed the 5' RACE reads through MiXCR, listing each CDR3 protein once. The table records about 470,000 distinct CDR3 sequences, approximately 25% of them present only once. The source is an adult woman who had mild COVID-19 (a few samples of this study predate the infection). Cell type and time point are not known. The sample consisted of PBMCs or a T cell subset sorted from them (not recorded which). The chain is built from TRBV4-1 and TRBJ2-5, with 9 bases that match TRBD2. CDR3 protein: CASSQATARGGYQETQYF. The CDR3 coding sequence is TGCGCCAGCAGCCAAGCGACGGCGCGGGGGGGTTACCAAGAGACCCAGTACTTC.